This T cell receptor (beta chain) was sequenced in a study of T cell responses to AZD1222 COVID-19 vaccine. Study-level results: At study baseline, merely over 5 AZD1222 recipients were seropositive. None of the repertoires were sampled until the peak T cell response had passed.

Measured with immunoSEQ multiplex PCR; TCRdb has only the in-frame clones, and not every one. Of some 120,000 clones listed, roughly 90% are singletons. The CDR3 runs 9 residues. In germline, CDR1 is SNHLY, CDR2 FYNNEI. V lost 9 bases, J lost 4 bases, and 3 bases lay in between. A note on this clone: Its target is not known.

Sequenced material: peripheral blood, taken on day 0 of AZD1222 vaccination. This clonotype was sampled from an adult in good health. The genes are TRBV2 and TRBJ1-1; D unresolved. The CDR3 sequence: CARGTEAFF. CDR3 in DNA: TGTGCCAGGGGCACTGAAGCTTTCTTT.